Listed below are T cell receptor beta chains from one sample, sequenced in a study of CD8 T cells in ankylosing spondylitis. One entry per CDR3 protein, called by TCRdb with MiXCR from the 5' RACE reads. Of almost 400,000 distinct CDR3 sequences listed, more than 20% are singletons. The specimen was blood, either unsorted or a sorted T cell fraction (not recorded which). Receptors originate from a male donor with ankylosing spondylitis. Both conserved end residues are part of each CDR3. D genes are given only for firm matches. The size field is filled for only some rows; it gives once, few, many or a size class.

d_call j_call v_call clone_size cdr3_aa cdr3_nt
TRBD2 TRBJ2-2 TRBV5-1 NA CASSEGLPTGELFF TGCGCCAGCAGCGAGGGACTACCCACCGGGGAGCTGTTTTTT
NA TRBJ2-3 TRBV20-1 NA CSAGPPRQGSTDTQYF TGCAGTGCTGGCCCGCCTCGGCAGGGGAGCACAGATACGCAGTATTTT
NA TRBJ1-5 TRBV29-1 NA CSVGWEGNQPQHF TGCAGCGTTGGCTGGGAAGGAAATCAGCCCCAGCATTTT
NA TRBJ2-2 TRBV7-6 NA CASSFMTLTGVAAGELFF TGTGCCAGCAGCTTCATGACCCTCACGGGGGTAGCGGCCGGGGAGCTGTTTTTT
NA TRBJ2-7 TRBV11-2 NA CASSLDHGRGPYEQYF TGTGCCAGCAGCTTAGATCACGGTAGAGGACCCTACGAGCAGTACTTC
TRBD2 TRBJ2-5 TRBV20-1 NA CSASPSGSQETQYF TGCAGTGCCAGCCCTAGCGGGAGCCAAGAGACCCAGTACTTC
NA TRBJ2-5 TRBV20-1 few CSAPKETQYF TGCAGTGCTCCCAAAGAGACCCAGTACTTC
NA TRBJ2-3 TRBV15 few CATSRGNADTQYF TGTGCCACCAGCAGAGGAAACGCGGATACGCAGTATTTT
NA TRBJ2-7 TRBV14 NA CASSQDRVKQYF TGTGCCAGCAGCCAAGATCGGGTCAAGCAGTACTTC
NA TRBJ2-2 TRBV5-1 many CASSTTGPVTYTGELFF TGCGCCAGCAGCACTACGGGGCCGGTCACTTACACCGGGGAGCTGTTTTTT
NA TRBJ1-3 TRBV5-1 NA CASSLEAFSGNTIYF TGCGCCAGCAGCTTGGAGGCCTTCTCTGGAAACACCATATATTTT
NA TRBJ2-5 TRBV2 NA CASSIAWGQETQYF TGTGCCAGCAGCATCGCCTGGGGACAAGAGACCCAGTACTTC
NA TRBJ1-1 TRBV29-1 NA CSVGQAQNTEAFF TGCAGCGTTGGCCAGGCCCAGAACACTGAAGCTTTCTTT
NA TRBJ1-1 TRBV5-1 few CASRNVVNTEAFF TGCGCCAGCAGGAACGTGGTAAACACTGAAGCTTTCTTT
NA TRBJ1-5 TRBV25-1 few CASSGTGWNQPQHF TGTGCCAGCAGTGGGACGGGCTGGAATCAGCCCCAGCATTTT
NA TRBJ2-1 TRBV25-1 NA CASSEPQIEQFF TGTGCCAGCAGTGAACCCCAAATCGAGCAGTTCTTC
TRBD2 TRBJ2-3 TRBV20-1 NA CSPGLATDTQYF TGCAGTCCGGGACTAGCAACAGATACGCAGTATTTT
NA TRBJ2-3 TRBV12-3/TRBV12-4 many CASTPGDTQYF TGTGCCAGCACCCCGGGGGATACGCAGTATTTT
TRBD1 TRBJ1-4 TRBV12-3/TRBV12-4 few CASSFLWERQGKEKLFF TGTGCCAGCAGTTTTCTATGGGAGAGACAGGGGAAAGAAAAACTGTTTTTT
NA TRBJ2-2 TRBV9 NA CASSVTDGGGAGELFF TGTGCCAGCAGCGTAACGGACGGCGGCGGAGCCGGGGAGCTGTTTTTT
TRBD1 TRBJ2-7 TRBV4-3 few CASSQVLQGGAYEQYF TGCGCCAGCAGCCAAGTCTTACAGGGGGGTGCCTACGAGCAGTACTTC
NA TRBJ2-1 TRBV11-1 NA CASSSGTFYNEQFF TGTGCCAGCAGCTCCGGGACCTTCTACAATGAGCAGTTCTTC
NA TRBJ2-1 TRBV20-1 NA CSAGPARGLNEQFF TGCAGTGCTGGACCGGCCCGAGGCCTCAATGAGCAGTTCTTC